The TCR beta chain under discussion was sequenced for a study of cytomegalovirus exposure and HLA in healthy donors. Study context: The roughly 130 validation repertoires used the same platform as the approximately 670 first-cohort repertoires (as reported by a later analysis).

On this clone itself: The antigen is not known.

The ends lost 4 bases at V and 3 bases at J; junction bases unmatched: 1. From germline, CDR1 is MNHEY and CDR2 SVGAGI. The CDR3 runs 14 residues. Method: immunoSEQ multiplex PCR; TCRdb's copy keeps in-frame clones and lacks some. The sample has 100,000 to 120,000 clones; approximately 90% are singletons. Study-wide results and caveats: A subsequent analysis found that TCR clusters from the first cohort also tended to co-occur in the 120 validation repertoires, with roughly 95% of cluster scores above 0. The authors confirmed in vitro that a few CMV-associated chains were specific for CMV antigens.

V is TRBV6-5 and J is TRBJ2-3, with 10 bases aligning to TRBD1. Sequencing was carried out using PBMCs. The receptor comes from a woman aged 30 to 39 in good health and CMV-seropositive. The DNA of the CDR3 is TGTGCCAGCAGTTCGGACAGGGGGACAGATACGCAGTATTTT. It yields the protein CASSSDRGTDTQYF.